The rows below give T cell receptor beta chains drawn from one sample of a study of post-analysis software for immune sequencing data. Using its own MiXCR run on the PCR reads, TCRdb lists one record per CDR3 protein. The sample contains 700,000 to 900,000 distinct CDR3 sequences, around 46% of which appear only once. Sequencing was done on a sample of blood. Receptors originate from a girl aged 10 to 17 with multiple sclerosis. The CDR3 runs from the conserved cysteine through the conserved F or W. D genes are given only for firm matches.

>TRBV3-1|TRBD2
CASSLRVTSGNEQFF
>TRBV6-6|TRBD2
CASSRTEAGIGFYEQFF
>TRBV15|-
CATSRGTVDGYTF
>TRBV27|-
CASSPGGATDTQYF
>TRBV29-1|TRBD2
CSAGGMSSGANVLTF
>TRBV27|TRBD1
CASSPLGQANKAKNIQYF
>TRBV12-3/TRBV12-4|TRBD1
CASSHGQGQEYF
>TRBV7-2|TRBD1
CASSLVFLGTADEQYF
>TRBV6-5|-
CASTAGPGDTQYF
>TRBV10-3|TRBD1
CAISDPLISGTGLDYGYTF
>TRBV27|TRBD2
CASSSGLAGLYEQYF
>TRBV11-2|-
CASSPMAGNWEQFF
>TRBV5-5|-
CASSLGGQAYNEQFF
>TRBV2|-
CASSELGGPYEQYF
>TRBV7-9|TRBD2
CASSFPSGRAGQYF
>TRBV20-1|-
CSAYSSFNEKLFF
>TRBV20-1|-
CSAAERDNDYEQYF
>TRBV5-1|TRBD1
CASSPGQGVNYEQYF
>TRBV12-3/TRBV12-4|TRBD1
CASSFRRDRGEQFF
>TRBV29-1|-
CSVGKSSGSYNEQFF
>TRBV7-3|-
CASSLVPGLAGRYNEQFF
>TRBV2|TRBD1
CASSESGTGAHEQYF
>TRBV5-1|-
CASRHTTGSQADTQYF
>TRBV27|-
CASSTNRVGAYEQYF
>TRBV12-3/TRBV12-4|-
CASSFIPYQETQYF
>TRBV20-1|-
CSADSSEGPASDEQFF
>TRBV29-1|TRBD2
CSVDELAEVSYEQYF
>TRBV6-2/TRBV6-3|TRBD2
CASTGGGLTDSYNEQFF
>TRBV5-6|TRBD1
CASSLADRGRLNYGYTF
>TRBV4-2|TRBD2
CASRPSVNSGAYEQFF
>TRBV18|TRBD1
CASSPRGPAGQGGTDTQYF
>TRBV10-3|TRBD2
CAISDRHTTGTSGSNEQFF
>TRBV12-3/TRBV12-4|TRBD1
CASSPPGGHETQYF